One and the same sample provided the 25 T cell receptor beta chains below, sequenced in a study of shared clonotypes between healthy human individuals (dated by TCRdb to the early 2020s). The method was the immunoSEQ multiplex PCR assay. In its TCRdb copy, this immuneACCESS table keeps in-frame sequences only and misses some clones. Where compared with another copy, unresolved V genes explain less than half of these, and the others have no known cause. The sample table records approximately 500,000 clones; 81% of these occur just once. 10% to 15% of the sample comes from the top ten. Material for sequencing was PBMCs. All receptors come from a woman between 35 and 50 years old in good health. Some clones in this sample may be carry-over from other donors' samples.

The J gene is TRBJ2-5, the V gene TRBV28, with TRBD1 matching 11 bases. V was clipped by 4 bases and J by 1 base; unmatched bases: 2. This CDR3 is 15 amino acids long. The germline V gene encodes CDR1 MDHEN and CDR2 SYDVKM. This CDR3 reads CASSWTGGFQETQYF. The CDR3 nucleotides are TGTGCCAGCAGTTGGACAGGGGGCTTCCAAGAGACCCAGTACTTC. The variable domain in full, completed from reference TRBV28 and TRBJ2-5, reads DVKVTQSSRYLVKRTGEKVFLECVQDMDHENMFWYRQDPGLGLRLIYFSYDVKMKEKGDIPEGYSVSREKKERFSLILESASTNQTSMYLCASSWTGGFQETQYFGPGTRLLVL.

This clone was observed once. A read error is the likely source, as a far larger clone sits one nucleotide away. This chain connects TRBV30 to TRBJ1-1; D is possibly TRBD1 (5 bases). This CDR3 contains 14 residues. Per the germline V gene, CDR1 is GTSNPN and CDR2 is SVGIG (reference sequence). DNA for the CDR3: TGTTCCTGGAGGGACTCGCCGGCGGGCACTGAAGCTTTCTTT. Translation: CSWRDSPAGTEAFF.

The chain employs TRBV7-9 and TRBJ2-1; the match to TRBD2 covers 12 bases. This CDR3 is 15 amino acids long. From germline, CDR1 is SEHNR and CDR2 FQNEAQ (reference sequence). With V trimmed by 6 bases and J by 9 bases, 9 bases remained unmatched. CDR3 sequence reads: CASRSLAGGPSEQFF. The CDR3 DNA is TGTGCCAGCAGAAGCCTAGCGGGAGGGCCGAGTGAGCAGTTCTTC.

The chain recombines TRBV30 with TRBJ2-7; D gene unclear. The ends were cut back, 5 bases at V and 2 bases at J, with 13 bases in the middle. Germline values: CDR1 GTSNPN, CDR2 SVGIG (reference sequence). The CDR3 totals 13 residues. CDR3 DNA sequence: TGTGCCTGGGGCGGACGGGTTACCTACGAGCAGTACTTC. Amino acids: CAWGGRVTYEQYF.

This clone has a single count. V usage is TRBV5-6 and J usage is TRBJ2-7; D is undetermined. Trimming shortened V by 0 bases and J by 1 base, and 11 bases separated the two germline ends. From germline, CDR1 is SGHDT and CDR2 YYEEEE. This CDR3 has 15 amino acids. CDR3 sequence reads: CASSLVGFQSYEQYF. The CDR3 nucleotides are TGTGCCAGCAGCTTGGTTGGATTTCAATCCTACGAGCAGTACTTC.

J is TRBJ2-5 and V is TRBV28; D is unclear. The germline gives CDR1 MDHEN, CDR2 SYDVKM. Trimming left V 3 bases short and J 5 bases short, with 7 bases between. This CDR3 has 12 amino acids. Written as DNA, the CDR3 is TGTGCCAGCAGTTTCCGACCCGAGACCCAGTACTTC. Its translation is CASSFRPETQYF.

The chain recombines TRBV7-2 with TRBJ1-3; D is ambiguous. Germline CDR1 and CDR2: SGHTA and FQGNSA. The CDR3 is made up of 15 amino acids. Trimming shortened V by 5 bases and J by 0 bases, and 11 bases separated the two germline ends. The CDR3 bases are TGTGCCAGCAGCACTCGGGCCATCTCTGGAAACACCATATATTTT. It translates to CASSTRAISGNTIYF.

This clone was seen just once. V usage is TRBV7-2 and J usage is TRBJ2-1, with TRBD2 identical over 11 bases. CDR3 length: 15 amino acids. The trim removed 6 bases at V and 7 bases at J, leaving 8 bases unmatched. Germline-derived CDR1 and CDR2 are SGHTA and FQGNSA. CDR3 sequence (DNA): TGTGCCAGCAGTTCCCTAGCGGGAGGACGGAATGAGCAGTTCTTC. The encoded protein is CASSSLAGGRNEQFF.

The rearrangement links TRBV6-4 to TRBJ1-1, with D maybe TRBD1 (6 bases). The CDR3 covers 15 residues. Trimming took off 7 bases at V and 0 bases at J, with 15 bases between the two ends. Per the germline V gene, CDR1 is MRHNA and CDR2 is SNTAGT. The chain's CDR3 is CASKTEDSLNTEAFF. The CDR3 DNA sequence: TGTGCCAGCAAAACCGAGGACAGTTTGAACACTGAAGCTTTCTTT.

This clone has a handful of counts. The chain combines TRBV11-1 with TRBJ1-2, with D hard to call. Germline V gene sequence: CDR1 SGHAT, CDR2 FQDESV (reference sequence). The germline V and J ends were trimmed by 4 bases and 2 bases, with 8 bases remaining between them. The CDR3 is 13 residues long. CDR3 residues: CASSSAVNYGYTF. The CDR3 nucleotides are TGTGCCAGCAGCTCAGCTGTAAACTATGGCTACACCTTC.

This chain joins TRBV15 and TRBJ1-2; possible D gene TRBD1, 5 bases. Germline V CDR1 and CDR2: LNHNV, YYDKDF (reference sequence). The CDR3 is 17 residues long. V shed 0 bases and J shed 6 bases, with 20 bases lying between them. The CDR3 DNA reads TGTGCCACCAGCAGAGATCTAGTAGCGGGAAGGGGTAATGGCTACACCTTC. It translates to CATSRDLVAGRGNGYTF.

About this clone: A far larger clone is only one base removed, so a read error is likely. The J gene is TRBJ2-1, the V gene TRBV11-1, with TRBD2 matching over 8 bases. V shed 11 bases and J 4 bases; nucleotides not matched to a gene: 7. Germline V gene sequence: CDR1 SGHAT, CDR2 FQDESV (reference sequence). This CDR3 contains 13 residues. The CDR3 is CASGLVVYNEQFF. DNA of the CDR3: TGTGCCTCGGGACTAGTGGTTTACAATGAGCAGTTCTTC.

The V call is TRBV7-6, the J call TRBJ2-7; D possibly corresponds to TRBD1 (5 bases). V lost 0 bases, J lost 4 bases, and 13 bases lay in between. The CDR3 is 15 residues long. Germline V lookup: CDR1 SGHVS, CDR2 FNYEAQ. The CDR3 here is CASSLAQSGLYEQYF. CDR3 bases: TGTGCCAGCAGCTTAGCGCAGTCAGGGCTGTACGAGCAGTACTTC. The whole variable domain, remainder taken from reference TRBV7-6 and TRBJ2-7, is GAGVSQSPRYKVTKRGQDVALRCDPISGHVSLYWYRQALGQGPEFLTYFNYEAQQDKSGLPNDRFSAERPEGSISTLTIQRTEQRDSAMYRCASSLAQSGLYEQYFGPGTRLTVT.

A remark on this clone: Other DNA sequences from this sample encode an identical CDR3 as well. The V gene is TRBV18, the J gene TRBJ2-3; no clear D. The V gene lost 0 bases and the J gene lost 3 bases, with 1 base spanning the gap. From germline, CDR1 is KGHSH and CDR2 LQKENI. This CDR3 region has 12 residues. The CDR3 DNA reads as TGTGCCAGCTCACCACCTACAGATACGCAGTATTTT. Translation gives CASSPPTDTQYF.

The chain has TRBV5-6 and TRBJ2-3; 13 nucleotides line up with TRBD2. In germline, CDR1 is SGHDT, CDR2 YYEEEE. Trimming removed 2 bases from V and 5 bases from J; junction bases left unmatched: 5. This CDR3 has 16 amino acids. The CDR3 coding sequence is TGTGCCAGCAGCTTCCCCGGGACTAGCGGGGAAGATACGCAGTATTTT. It codes for CASSFPGTSGEDTQYF.

This clone came up once. This sequence joins TRBV10-3 and TRBJ2-5, with 14 bases lining up with TRBD2. The CDR3 length is 15 residues. Germline V gene sequence: CDR1 ENHRY, CDR2 SYGVKD. V lost 10 bases, J lost 5 bases, and 9 bases stayed unmatched. CDR3 residues: CATGTSGSGGETQYF. The CDR3 DNA reads TGTGCCACAGGGACTAGCGGGAGCGGCGGGGAGACCCAGTACTTC.

As regards this clone: Only one base separates this from a far larger clonotype, so it likely reflects a read error. The rearrangement uses TRBV7-9 and TRBJ1-4; a possible D gene is TRBD1 (5 bases). CDR1 and CDR2 from the germline V gene are SEHNR and FQNEAQ (reference sequence). The CDR3 spans 13 residues. Trimming cost V 4 bases and J 7 bases, with 10 bases left between them. The CDR3 is CASSSGASEKLFF. DNA for the CDR3: TGTGCCAGCAGCTCCGGGGCTAGTGAAAAACTGTTTTTT.

The V call is TRBV30, the J call TRBJ2-7, with 7 bases fitting TRBD1. The V gene end was trimmed by 0 bases and the J gene end by 6 bases; junction bases not matched to a gene: 5. Germline V gene sequence: CDR1 GTSNPN, CDR2 SVGIG (reference sequence). The CDR3 extends over 13 amino acids. The CDR3 loop reads CAWSVTGLGEQYF. The CDR3 bases are TGTGCCTGGAGTGTGACAGGGTTGGGCGAGCAGTACTTC.

This clone came up once. V gene TRBV10-3 combines with J gene TRBJ1-2; D uncertain. The CDR3 covers 16 residues. Germline V gives CDR1 ENHRY, CDR2 SYGVKD. Trimming stripped 0 bases from V and 5 bases from J, with 16 bases between. This CDR3 reads CAISESTPQEGYGYTF. The CDR3, as DNA: TGTGCCATCAGTGAGTCGACTCCCCAGGAGGGATATGGCTACACCTTC.

V is TRBV19 and J is TRBJ2-1, with D possibly matching TRBD1 (6 bases). Trimming shortened V by 9 bases and J by 1 base, and 16 bases separated the two germline ends. The CDR3 loop spans 15 amino acids. Looked up from germline, CDR1 is LNHDA and CDR2 is SQIVND (reference sequence). The CDR3 reads CASSPQGTSYNEQFF. In nucleotides, the CDR3 is TGTGCCAGCAGCCCCCAGGGGACGTCCTACAATGAGCAGTTCTTC.

This clone was found once. A far larger clone is one nucleotide away, so this likely arose from a read error. V is TRBV6-5 and J is TRBJ2-5; D is perhaps TRBD2 (5 bases). The V end lost 0 bases, the J end lost 5 bases, and 13 bases lay between the germline ends. Germline V gene data show CDR1 as MNHEY and CDR2 as SVGAGI. There are 15 residues in the CDR3. The CDR3 region is CASSYSLYRGETQYF. The CDR3, as DNA: TGTGCCAGCAGTTACTCTTTATACCGCGGGGAGACCCAGTACTTC.

The V and J genes are TRBV4-2 and TRBJ1-2; TRBD1 agrees at 7 bases. Germline trimming cut 1 base from V and 6 bases from J; bases unmatched to any gene: 8. Germline assignment: CDR1 LGHNA and CDR2 YNFKEQ. This CDR3 is built from 15 residues. This CDR3 reads CASSQGGDREDGYTF. CDR3 in DNA: TGTGCCAGCAGCCAAGGGGGAGACAGGGAGGATGGCTACACCTTC.

This clone was recorded many times. The chain carries TRBV30 and TRBJ2-1; D is possibly TRBD2 (5 bases). The CDR3 contains 16 residues. Germline-derived CDR1 and CDR2 are GTSNPN and SVGIG (reference sequence). The V end was cut by 0 bases, the J end by 2 bases, with 14 bases between. The CDR3 is CAWSVGGSATYNEQFF. CDR3 DNA sequence: TGTGCCTGGAGTGTAGGTGGGAGCGCCACCTACAATGAGCAGTTCTTC.

The chain carries TRBV5-1 and TRBJ2-1, with TRBD2 identical over 9 bases. V gave up 4 bases and J gave up 6 bases; unmatched junction bases: 2. The CDR3 has 13 residues. Germline lookup yields CDR1 SGHRS and CDR2 YFSETQ. CDR3 region: CASSIAGANEQFF. The DNA of the CDR3 is TGCGCCAGCAGCATAGCGGGAGCCAATGAGCAGTTCTTC.

The V gene is TRBV19, the J gene TRBJ1-2; D might be TRBD1 (5 bases). Germline values: CDR1 LNHDA, CDR2 SQIVND (reference sequence). There are 11 residues in the CDR3. V gave up 8 bases and J gave up 8 bases, with 12 bases separating them. CDR3 sequence: CASQQEGGYTF. In DNA, the CDR3 is TGTGCCAGTCAACAGGAGGGAGGCTACACCTTC.